This T cell receptor beta chain emerged from a study of blood T cell repertoires in COVID-19. Germline CDR1 is SGDLS and CDR2 is YYNGEE. The ends lost 4 bases at V and 6 bases at J; junction bases unmatched: 12. This CDR3 is 16 amino acids long. Some clones are missing from TCRdb's copy, which holds only in-frame ones; the method was immunoSEQ multiplex PCR. This sample has approximately 450,000 clones, with 80% to 90% found just once. The sequenced sample consisted of PBMCs or T cells enriched from blood (not recorded which). The TCR sequence derives from a man aged 25-40 years who had recovered from COVID-19. V usage is TRBV9 and J usage is TRBJ2-2, with 7 nucleotides matching TRBD2. The CDR3 is CASSTMLAGEPGELFF. As DNA, the CDR3 is TGTGCCAGCAGCACCATGTTGGCGGGAGAACCCGGGGAGCTGTTTTTT.